This TCR beta chain appears in the sequencing data of a study of shared clonotypes between healthy human individuals. Assay: immunoSEQ multiplex PCR; the TCRdb copy retains only in-frame clones and omits some. The data show millions of clones, approximately 95% seen once. The sample was naive CD4+ T cells from PBMCs. The subset is: CD45RA+ positively selected. The TCR sequence derives from a man younger than 30 in good health. Some clones in this sample may be carry-over from other donors' samples.

The CDR3 DNA reads as TGTGCCAGCAGCTTGGGGCGGGCGCTAGCGGGATCAGATACGCAGTATTTT. This gives the protein CASSLGRALAGSDTQYF. The V gene is TRBV5-4, the J gene TRBJ2-3; 9 positions agree with TRBD2. The CDR3 is 17 amino acids. Germline V lookup: CDR1 SGHNT, CDR2 YYREEE (reference sequence). J was trimmed by 4 bases and V by 0 bases; bases with no gene match: 9.